Reported below is one TCR beta chain. Its binding antigen is unknown. No clone much larger than this one lies a single base away; base qualities are absent. Donors were healthy HIV-negative adults with no recently reported acute infections or vaccinations. Every donor was a Caucasian adult living in Nashville, Tennessee, USA. CD4+ T cells were enriched by magnetic negative selection; naive cells were then positively selected on CD45RA, and the negative fraction formed the memory subset. After blood collection by leukapheresis, PBMCs were isolated using Ficoll-Histopaque density gradient centrifugation and then cryopreserved in the vapor phase of liquid nitrogen. Analytical flow cytometry was used to check the purity and quantity of every magnetically sorted T cell population. Genomic DNA was isolated from each sorted fraction and quantified by UV absorbance on a Nanodrop 2000c. The data were taken from a study of shared clonotypes between healthy human individuals (dated by TCRdb to the early 2020s). For the study in its entirety: The cohort comprised a couple of women and a few men aged 18 to 49 years. For each donor, three plates each were used for CD4 naive and CD4 memory, two plates were used for CD8 naive, and one plate was used for CD8 memory. To estimate repertoire size and how much clonotype sharing occurs between individuals, the study deeply sequenced the blood TCR repertoires of about five healthy adults. Libraries were prepared and TCR repertoires were sequenced by different laboratories using diverse techniques, in order to increase sequencing depth and limit assay-specific biases. Per donor, leukapheresis produced somewhere between about 0.94 and 8.9 billion PBMCs.

The CDR3 starts with the cysteine, ends with the phenylalanine, and has 16 residues. Of the read, only the CDR3 DNA is kept; its 48 bases are in frame from base 1. CDR1 and CDR2, per the germline V gene (reference sequence), are SEHNR and FQNEAQ. The germline V and J ends show losses of 5 bases and 4 bases respectively, and no gene match explains 6 bases of the junction. Using the deep immunoSEQ assay, multiplex PCR amplified TCR CDR3 regions from genomic DNA. Extracted genomic DNA from each cell subset was spread evenly across all wells of several immunoSEQ 96-well plates, with each plate serving as a replicate. For sorted subsets, each replicate PCR was loaded with about 200 ng genomic DNA, equivalent to about 33,000 T cell genomes. The purified libraries were quantified using a Qubit 3.0 fluorometer, sized with a Bioanalyzer 2100, and then quantified again using the KAPA Library Quantification kit. Every immunoSEQ 96-well plate was sequenced on a separate single-read 150-cycle Illumina NextSeq 550 flow cell. Processing in the source paper ran as follows. Because the immunoSEQ output included only junctional sequences and no quality scores, the filtering could not be the same as the filtering used for full-length reads. To assign V/J genes and CDR3, sequences were annotated using PyIR, a Python wrapper for IgBLAST v1.9, with IMGT germline references. Any read was removed if the V/J assignment was weak (E-value above 1e-6), the CDR3 was missing, or the read contained stop codons, out-of-frame junctions, or ambiguous translated residues. V3J clonotypes were defined as sequences sharing the same inferred V gene, J gene, and CDR3 amino acid sequence. Percentage overlap between repertoires was computed as shared unique clonotypes divided by the size of the smaller repertoire. Repertoire richness was assessed with RTK rarefaction, the Chao1 estimator, and Recon v2.1 estimates of unobserved clonotypes. For all TCRbeta clonotypes obtained by the gDNA method from four donors, generation probabilities were computed with OLGA. TCRdb took over this immuneACCESS table, retaining in-frame rearrangements with V and J assigned. Such tables are incomplete; in checked studies, under half of the missing clones stem from an unresolved V gene, and the remainder is unexplained. V and J calls and clone size follow that table, whereas D and trimming were derived from the DNA. This sample holds roughly 700,000 clones; approximately 79% were observed only once. Of the sample, less than 2% falls within the top ten clones.

Summary of the overall study and its limitations: Sampling was restricted to blood, and TCR repertoires in tissues likely differ from the TCR repertoires found in blood. Naive subsets generally had larger estimated clonotype richness than memory subsets did. Pairwise subsampling led to the expectation that sequencing depth would affect the degree of clonotype sharing among donors. Higher generation probabilities were observed for clonotypes shared by all four sorted-subset donors than for non-shared clonotypes. Because the study included a small number of donors, the genetic and exposure-history diversity represented was limited. Sharing across several donors was observed for 5% to 6.5% of naive CD4, under 4% of naive CD8, over 2% of memory CD4, and approximately 0.41% of memory CD8 clonotypes. Rarefaction of sorted-subset datasets indicated incomplete sequencing despite the large sequencing depth.

The receptor chain draws on TRBV7-9 and TRBJ2-1; TRBD2 fits 12 bases in the junction. This clonotype was sampled from a woman in her 30s in good health. Sequencing was done on a sample of memory CD4+ T cells sorted from blood. In light of the paper, this sample's cell subset or site label describes: CD45RA-negative fraction. The nucleotide sequence is given as TGTGCCAGCAGCAGCCGACTAGCGGGAGATTACAATGAGCAGTTCTTC. This sequence encodes CASSSRLAGDYNEQFF.